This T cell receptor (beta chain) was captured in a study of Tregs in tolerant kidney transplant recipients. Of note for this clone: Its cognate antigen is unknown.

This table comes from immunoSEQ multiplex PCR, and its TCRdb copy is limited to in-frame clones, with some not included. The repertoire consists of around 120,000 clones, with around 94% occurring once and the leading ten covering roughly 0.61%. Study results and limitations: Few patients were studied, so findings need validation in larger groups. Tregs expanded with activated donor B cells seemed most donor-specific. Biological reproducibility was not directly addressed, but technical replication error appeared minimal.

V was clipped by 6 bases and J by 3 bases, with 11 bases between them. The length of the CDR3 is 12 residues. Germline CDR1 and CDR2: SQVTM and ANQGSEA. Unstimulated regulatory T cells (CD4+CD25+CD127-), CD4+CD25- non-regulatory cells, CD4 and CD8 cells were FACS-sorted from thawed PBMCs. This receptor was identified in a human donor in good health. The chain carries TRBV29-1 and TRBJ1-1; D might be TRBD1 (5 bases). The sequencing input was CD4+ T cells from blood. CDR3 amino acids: CSVGGGYTEAFF. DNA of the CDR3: TGCAGCGTGGGCGGGGGTTACACTGAAGCTTTCTTT.